A single T cell receptor beta chain is shown here with its context. The target antigen is unknown. The data derive from a study of T cells in narcolepsy. Whole-study context: Healthy controls were enrolled alongside patients with narcolepsy type 1 or type 2. General study points: Blood of same and different patients, but not healthy controls, reportedly held recurring autoreactive clonotypes. Same-patient CSF and blood CD4+ T cell clonotypes included HCRT-specific and TRIB2-specific autoreactive ones.

J gave up 6 bases and V 1 base, and 4 bases lay outside the gene matches. Germline V gene lookup returns CDR1 SGHTA and CDR2 FQGTGA. The CDR3 runs 15 residues. This table comes from immunoSEQ multiplex PCR, and its TCRdb copy is limited to in-frame clones, with some not included. The data show about 40,000 clones, approximately 89% seen once. The specimen was CD45RA- memory CD4+ T cells from PBMCs. The genes are TRBV7-3 and TRBJ2-2, with TRBD1 identical over 8 bases. The TCR originated in a human donor with narcolepsy. CDR3 protein: CASSLRDRGPGELFF. In DNA, the CDR3 is TGTGCCAGCAGCTTAAGAGACAGGGGTCCCGGGGAGCTGTTTTTT.